Below, 19 T cell receptor beta chains from the same sample are listed, as sequenced in a study of tissue T cells after allogeneic stem cell transplantation. As to time point: mouse harvest day 7 after allogeneic transplant. Mouse grafts combined 10^7 T-cell-depleted bone marrow cells with 10^6 splenic CD5+ T cells. Using immunoSEQ multiplex PCR, the repertoire was profiled, and TCRdb retains in-frame clones only, with some absent. The repertoire consists of roughly 9,700 clones, with about 47% occurring once and the leading ten covering less than 8.5%. Input material: gut tissue. These TCRs come from a female BALB/c mouse given C57BL/6 T cells with graft-versus-host disease after an allogeneic hematopoietic cell transplant.

Turning to this clone: Germline and genes: mouse. The read falls 1 residue short of the CDR3 end, and the missing part is taken from the germline J gene. This rearrangement joins TRBV26 to TRBJ2-5; no clear D gene. The CDR3 loop spans 14 amino acids. V was cut by 1 base and J by 3 bases, with 8 bases left in between. Per germline, CDR1 KGHPV and CDR2 FQNQEV (reference sequence). CDR3 sequence reads: CASSLLGGQDTQYF. CDR3 DNA, as far as it was read: TGTGCCAGCAGTCTGTTGGGAGGACAAGACACCCAGTAC. Full variable domain (missing parts from reference TRBV26 and TRBJ2-5): NSKVIQTPRYLVKGQGQKAKMRCIPEKGHPVVFWYQQNKNNEFKFLINFQNQEVLQQIDMTEKRFSAECPSNSPCSLEIQSSEAGDSALYLCASSLLGGQDTQYFGPGTRLLVL.

A word on this clone: Germline and genes: mouse. The read ends 1 residue early relative to the CDR3; the germline J gene fills the gap. The chain couples TRBV26 to TRBJ2-2; TRBD1 aligns across 8 bases. The CDR3 extends over 15 amino acids. Germline CDR1 and CDR2: KGHPV and FQNQEV (reference sequence). V dropped 2 bases and J dropped 3; count of bases not matched to a gene: 2. The part of the CDR3 DNA that was read is TGTGCCAGCAGTCTGGGACAGGGACACACCGGGCAGCTCTAC. This sequence encodes CASSLGQGHTGQLY. The whole CDR3 is CASSLGQGHTGQLYF.

As regards this clone: Gene labels here are mouse ones. The read terminates 1 residue before the CDR3 end, so the remaining end is supplied by the germline J gene. The genes are TRBV16 and TRBJ2-5; 9 nucleotides match TRBD1. V trimming: 5 bases; J trimming: 8 bases; junction bases outside the gene matches: 2. The germline V gene has CDR1 SGHSA and CDR2 FRNQAP. This CDR3 has 12 residues. The CDR3 is CASSPGQGTQYF. CDR3 bases read: TGTGCAAGCAGCCCGGGACAGGGCACCCAGTAC.

This clone ranks as medium-sized. Any gene name here is a mouse gene name. From the germline J gene comes the end of the CDR3, since the read stops 1 residue before it. The chain is built from TRBV12-1 and TRBJ2-7; D is perhaps TRBD2 (6 bases). The CDR3 runs to 13 residues. Germline values: CDR1 SGHSN, CDR2 HYEKVE. V lost 2 bases and J lost 2, with 9 bases in between. CDR3 sequence: CASSPLGPYEQYF. The DNA read from the CDR3 is TGTGCCAGCTCTCCTCTGGGGCCCTATGAACAGTAC.

A few counts support this clone. Mouse gene names apply. The CDR3 goes on 1 residue after the read ends, and that part is filled in from the germline J gene. The V gene is TRBV24, the J gene TRBJ1-4; a possible D gene is TRBD1 (5 bases). V dropped 0 bases and J dropped 4 bases, with 12 bases sitting between them. The CDR3 sequence is 16 residues long. The V gene's germline CDR1 is KGHTA and CDR2 FRNEEI. The CDR3 bases that were read are TGTGCCAGCAGTCTGTATGGCCAGGGCGGCAACGAAAGATTATTT. Its translation is CASSLYGQGGNERLF. The entire CDR3 reads CASSLYGQGGNERLFF.

This clone was recorded only once. Gene names and germline match the mouse. The read finishes 1 residue shy of the CDR3 end, and the germline J gene is used to complete it. The chain uses TRBV4 and TRBJ2-1, with TRBD2 matching 13 bases. This CDR3 is 16 amino acids long. Trimming took 5 bases from V and 6 from J; bases not matched to a gene: 7. CDR1 is LGHDT, CDR2 YNNKQL, per germline (reference sequence). The sequenced CDR3 bases are TGTGCCAGCAGCCCGTGGACTGGGGGGGCGCTTGCTGAGCAGTTC. Encoded protein: CASSPWTGGALAEQF. The entire CDR3 protein reads CASSPWTGGALAEQFF.

Regarding this clone: Genes here carry mouse names. CDR3 loop: CASSFAGTRAYEQYF. The sequenced part of the CDR3 DNA is TGTGCCAGCAGCTTTGCCGGGACAAGGGCCTATGAACAGTAC. The chain recombines TRBV3 with TRBJ2-7, with D perhaps matching TRBD1 (6 bases). The read gets to within 1 residue of the CDR3 end, and the germline J gene fills in the rest. V lost 3 bases, J lost 2 bases, and 14 bases lay in between. Germline lookup yields CDR1 SNHLY and CDR2 FYNGKV (reference sequence). The CDR3 sequence is 15 residues long.

As concerns this clone: Mouse names are used for the genes. The read is 1 residue too short to cover the CDR3 end, so that end is filled in from the germline J gene. The V call is TRBV12-1, the J call TRBJ1-1; D is unresolved. Looked up from germline, CDR1 is SGHSN and CDR2 is HYEKVE. The CDR3 covers 14 residues. The V and J ends lost 1 base and 1 base respectively, with 9 bases between them. Incomplete CDR3 DNA: TGTGCCAGCTCTCTTACGGGGTTGAACACAGAAGTCTTC. This codes for CASSLTGLNTEVF. The full CDR3 reads CASSLTGLNTEVFF.

Concerning this clone itself: The gene names given are mouse names. The read gets to within 1 residue of the CDR3 end, and the germline J gene fills in the rest. The chain couples TRBV26 to TRBJ2-2; D unclear. Germline CDR1 is KGHPV and CDR2 is FQNQEV (reference sequence). V lost 6 bases and J lost 0, with 8 bases in between. The CDR3 extends over 14 amino acids. This CDR3 is CASRPAANTGQLYF. The CDR3 bases that were read are TGTGCCAGCAGACCGGCAGCAAACACCGGGCAGCTCTAC.

Details on this clone: Gene names refer to mouse genes. Sequencing ends 1 residue short of the CDR3 end; the germline J gene provides the rest. V is TRBV26 and J is TRBJ2-7, with 14 bases aligning to TRBD2. Germline V gene lookup returns CDR1 KGHPV and CDR2 FQNQEV (reference sequence). V dropped 5 bases and J dropped 1; count of bases not matched to a gene: 4. This CDR3 spans 16 amino acids. The CDR3 bases that were read are TGTGCCAGCAGTGGGGACTGGGGGGGCGCGTCCTATGAACAGTAC. Protein sequence: CASSGDWGGASYEQY. The full CDR3 sequence reads CASSGDWGGASYEQYF.

This clone is categorized as medium-sized. Genes and germline are mouse. The CDR3 end is not reached by the read, which stops 1 residue before it; the germline J gene fills it in. The chain combines TRBV3 with TRBJ2-1; D may be TRBD1 or TRBD2 (5 bases each). Germline CDR1 reads SNHLY; CDR2 reads FYNGKV (reference sequence). CDR3 length equals 14 residues. V gave up 3 bases and J gave up 1 base, with 7 bases separating them. The sequenced CDR3 bases are TGTGCCAGCAGCTTGGGACGGAACTATGCTGAGCAGTTC. Encoded protein: CASSLGRNYAEQF. The whole CDR3 sequence reads CASSLGRNYAEQFF.

This clone was observed a few times. The gene names given are mouse names. The CDR3 DNA, read in part, is TGTGCCAGCAGCCTCCTGGGACAGGGGGCTGGAAATACGCTCTAT. Its protein is CASSLLGQGAGNTLY. The whole CDR3 sequence is CASSLLGQGAGNTLYF. The chain recombines TRBV26 with TRBJ1-3; 11 nucleotides align to TRBD1. Read sequence stops 1 residue before the CDR3 end, and the germline J gene provides the missing end. V lost 6 bases, J lost 2 bases, and 6 bases stayed unmatched. The CDR3 length is 16 residues. From germline, CDR1 is KGHPV and CDR2 FQNQEV (reference sequence).

As regards this clone: Gene names and germline match the mouse. The sequence runs out 1 residue before the end of the CDR3; the remainder is reconstructed from the germline J gene. The rearrangement uses TRBV12-2 and TRBJ2-3; 12 bases are shared with TRBD2. CDR1 SGHLS and CDR2 HYDKME come from the germline V gene. V shed 4 bases, J shed 3 bases, and the junction held 4 bases outside the gene matches. The CDR3 spans 15 residues. The CDR3 region is CASSLDWGGAETLYF. The sequenced CDR3 bases are TGTGCCAGCTCCCTCGACTGGGGGGGCGCAGAAACGCTGTAT.

This clone was recorded only once. Gene names are mouse gene names. The part of the CDR3 DNA that was read is TGTGCCAGCAGCCAAGAACCTAACACAGAAGTCTTC. The encoded protein is CASSQEPNTEVF. The entire CDR3 reads CASSQEPNTEVFF. The V call is TRBV5, the J call TRBJ1-1, with D hard to call. The read halts 1 residue ahead of the CDR3 end, with the missing end drawn from the germline J gene. CDR3 length: 13 residues. Trimming removed 0 bases from V and 2 bases from J, with 4 bases in between. Per germline, CDR1 LGHNA and CDR2 YNLKQL (reference sequence).

This clone was seen more than once but under ten times. The germline and genes are mouse ones. The CDR3 end lies 1 residue beyond the end of the read and is filled in from the germline J gene. J is TRBJ2-5 and V is TRBV26, with TRBD1 matching over 7 bases. After removal of 5 bases from V and 2 bases from J, the junction contained 4 bases not matched to a gene. CDR3 length: 14 amino acids. The V gene's germline CDR1 is KGHPV and CDR2 FQNQEV (reference sequence). The CDR3 reads CASSSHRGQDTQYF. Incomplete CDR3 DNA: TGTGCCAGCAGTTCCCACAGGGGCCAAGACACCCAGTAC.

On this clone: Each gene name is a mouse one. The CDR3 is cut off 1 residue early in the read; its end comes from the germline J gene. V is TRBV16 and J is TRBJ1-5, with no clear D. The CDR3 is 12 residues long. V lost 2 bases, J lost 1 base, and 0 bases lay in between. The V gene's germline CDR1 is SGHSA and CDR2 FRNQAP. The covered CDR3 bases are TGTGCAAGCAGCTTAAACAACCAGGCTCCGCTT. It encodes CASSLNNQAPL. The CDR3, in full, reads CASSLNNQAPLF. Combining the CDR3 with reference TRBV16 and TRBJ1-5 gives the whole variable domain NAGVIQTPRHKVTGKGQEATLWCEPISGHSAVFWYRQTIVQGLEFLTYFRNQAPIDDSGMPKERFSAQMPNQSHSTLKIQSTQPQDSAVYLCASSLNNQAPLFGEGTRLSVL.

As concerns this clone: Gene names are the mouse ones. The CDR3 goes on 1 residue after the read ends, and that part is filled in from the germline J gene. The gene calls are TRBV26 and TRBJ1-3; unclear D gene. Germline V gene lookup returns CDR1 KGHPV and CDR2 FQNQEV (reference sequence). V was trimmed by 6 bases and J by 1 base, leaving 16 bases between them. This CDR3 contains 16 residues. The CDR3 bases that were read are TGTGCCAGCAGCCCCGGAGGGCCCTGGTCTGGAAATACGCTCTAT. Translation: CASSPGGPWSGNTLY. The entire CDR3 is CASSPGGPWSGNTLYF.

This clone occurred a few times. The gene names here belong to mouse. The read halts 1 residue ahead of the CDR3 end, with the missing end drawn from the germline J gene. The rearrangement uses TRBV13-3 and TRBJ2-7, with unresolved D. V was pared by 1 base and J by 8 bases, with 7 bases between. This CDR3 has 11 amino acids. Looked up from germline, CDR1 is NNHDY and CDR2 is SYVADS. The covered CDR3 bases are TGTGCCAGCAGTGATCGGCAGAAACAGTAC. Translated, it gives CASSDRQKQY. The complete CDR3 reads CASSDRQKQYF.

A note on this clone: Genes and germline come from the mouse. The read ends 1 residue early relative to the CDR3; the germline J gene fills the gap. Other DNA sequences in the same sample also yield this CDR3. This chain links TRBV26 with TRBJ1-1, with D perhaps TRBD1 (6 bases). The CDR3 loop spans 13 amino acids. Germline CDR1 is KGHPV and CDR2 is FQNQEV (reference sequence). Trimming stripped 4 bases from V and 5 bases from J, with 11 bases between. CDR3 region: CASSRQEGTEVFF. The sequenced part of the CDR3 DNA is TGTGCCAGCAGTCGACAGGAAGGGACAGAAGTCTTC.